This T cell receptor (beta chain) emerged from a study of blood T cell repertoires in COVID-19 (dated by TCRdb to 2020 to 2021). Regarding the research as a whole: Samples covering the acute and convalescent phases of COVID-19 were provided by collaborators in the United States, Italy and Spain. A freely available public database, intended as a resource for researchers studying the immune response to SARS-CoV-2, is where the repertoires were released. Where HLA class I and class II types were available, the types were taken from metadata supplied by the sample provider, not from assay-based typing. Subjects who had been exposed to COVID-19, were actively infected with it, or had recovered from it provided the deeply sampled blood TCRbeta repertoires that made up the dataset. The sample metadata nearly always contained a de-identified subject ID, COVID-19 status, age in years and sex. The prospective study material was composed of cDNA or gDNA derived from T cells, B-cell-depleted T cells, or PBMCs. Samples were obtained from the ongoing ImmuneRACE study (first 160 participants) and from some 1,300 subjects provided by 6 global collaborators.

The CDR3 numbers 15 residues from cysteine through phenylalanine. The DNA shown is the 45-base CDR3, in frame from base 1. V is clipped by 2 bases and J by 2 bases, and the sequence between their germline boundaries is 11 bases long. The germline V gene yields SGHRS for CDR1 and YFSETQ for CDR2. TCRbeta CDR3 regions were amplified from genomic DNA by means of the immunoSEQ Assay, a bias-controlled multiplex PCR. Regarding the original processing steps: Within the assay, amplification of reference gene primers was used to estimate how many nucleated cells each sample contained. To quantify the absolute abundance of each unique TCRbeta CDR3 rearrangement, sequence reads were collapsed and filtered. For each sample, productive Simpson clonality was calculated as the square root of Simpson's diversity index over productive rearrangements. This is the immuneACCESS table as TCRdb keeps it, with only in-frame sequences that have V and J called. A part of the clones is gone; compared with another copy, unresolved V genes explain less than half, and the rest is unexplained. From that table come the V and J calls and clone size; the DNA was used to work out D and trimming. This sample is represented by around 130,000 clones; 80% to 90% of them were singletons. Around 30% of the sample goes to the ten largest clones.

Results and caveats for the whole study, not just this receptor: The amount of clinical and demographic metadata varied by source and participant and was provided uncurated.

In regard to this clone: What this receptor recognizes is not known. No much larger clone is present one base from it, and per-base qualities are unavailable.

Collaborating institutions collected whole blood in K2EDTA tubes following their own protocols. Collaborator samples were shipped for TCRbeta analysis as frozen whole blood, isolated PBMCs, or DNA extracted from either sample type. Input material: peripheral blood. The sequence links TRBV5-1 to TRBJ2-1; TRBD1 is a possible D gene, resting on 5 matching bases. This TCR came from a man aged 70-80 years with active or convalescent COVID-19. The CDR3 region has the sequence CASSLSQVAYNEQFF. The sequenced DNA is TGCGCCAGCAGCTTATCACAGGTTGCCTACAATGAGCAGTTCTTC. The reference TRBV5-1 and TRBJ2-1 proteins fill in what lies around the CDR3, so the full variable domain reads KAGVTQTPRYLIKTRGQQVTLSCSPISGHRSVSWYQQTPGQGLQFLFEYFSETQRNKGNFPGRFSGRQFSNSRSEMNVSTLELGDSALYLCASSLSQVAYNEQFFGPGTRLTVL.